This T cell receptor beta chain originates from a study of shared clonotypes between healthy human individuals. General study results and limits: Compared with memory subsets, naive subsets generally had larger estimated richness.

Original data processing: ImmunoSEQ supplied junction-only sequences lacking quality scores, so filtering was different. Method: immunoSEQ multiplex PCR; TCRdb's copy keeps in-frame clones and lacks some. V, J and clone size are taken as reported in that table, and D and trimming were inferred from the DNA itself. The data contain roughly 2.2 million clones, around 92% of them singletons. On this clone itself: Its cognate antigen is unknown.

There were no recent acute infections or vaccinations among the donors, who were healthy HIV-negative adults. CD4+ cells were split into CD45RA+ naive and CD45RA-negative memory subsets. This receptor was obtained from a man aged 18 to 30 in good health. Some clones in this sample may be carry-over from other donors' samples. What was sequenced was naive CD4+ T cells from PBMCs. Noted subset: CD45RA+ positively selected.

This chain's CDR3 is CAWSADRGLFYEQYF. CDR3 DNA: TGTGCCTGGAGCGCAGACAGGGGACTCTTCTACGAGCAGTACTTC. The chain combines TRBV30 with TRBJ2-5; 8 bases fit TRBD1. The DNA end favors TRBJ2-7, so the J call may be wrong. CDR1 is GTSNPN, CDR2 SVGIG, per germline (reference sequence). This CDR3 has 15 residues.